This T cell receptor (beta chain) was documented in a study of identical twins. The germline V gene encodes CDR1 WNHNN and CDR2 SYGVQD (reference sequence). Trimming took 7 bases from V and 2 from J; bases not matched to a gene: 6. CDR3 length: 16 residues. TCRdb re-called the 5' RACE reads with MiXCR, one entry per CDR3 protein. There are 500,000 to 650,000 distinct CDR3 sequences in the sample; 7.1% occur only once, and 1.6% lies in the top ten. This sample also belongs to another study, concerning yellow fever vaccine responses in identical twins.

Sequenced material: PBMCs. The chain has TRBV10-1 and TRBJ2-7; TRBD2 matches 15 bases. The sequence was obtained from a woman between 18 and 29 years old in good health. The chain's CDR3 is CASKGLAGGRPYEQYF. CDR3 sequence (DNA): TGCGCCAGCAAAGGACTAGCGGGAGGGCGCCCCTACGAGCAGTACTTC.